This TCR beta chain was sequenced in a study of cytomegalovirus exposure and HLA in healthy donors. Researchers ran the PCR with 60 Vbeta and 13 Jbeta primers. Repertoires were generated with immunoSEQ multiplex PCR, while TCRdb's copy carries only in-frame clones and drops some. Altogether more than 95,000 clones are present, about 78% being singletons, with the ten largest covering approximately 1.2%. Of note for this clone: The antigen remains undetermined.

The CDR3 extends over 19 amino acids. V was pared by 3 bases and J by 0 bases, with 10 bases of the junction left unmatched. Germline values: CDR1 LNHDA, CDR2 SQIVND (reference sequence). Study observations and caveats: A missense variant in DCLRE1C was later tied to TCR beta V- and J-gene trimming. Later work found that TCR association rates differed between HLA loci; DRB1 had the most and HLA-C the fewest. Accurate predictions that matched the HLA-A and HLA-B alleles of most subjects were reportedly made from TCR beta sequences. Most TCR sequences showed up rarely, but some public TCRs showed up in many donors.

V and J are TRBV19 and TRBJ2-6; the match to TRBD1 covers 8 bases. Sample: PBMCs. The clonotype was recovered from a female donor in good health and CMV-seronegative. CDR3 amino acids: CASSILPGGYPSGANVLTF. The CDR3 nucleotides are TGTGCCAGTAGTATCCTTCCAGGGGGCTACCCCTCTGGGGCCAACGTCCTGACTTTC.